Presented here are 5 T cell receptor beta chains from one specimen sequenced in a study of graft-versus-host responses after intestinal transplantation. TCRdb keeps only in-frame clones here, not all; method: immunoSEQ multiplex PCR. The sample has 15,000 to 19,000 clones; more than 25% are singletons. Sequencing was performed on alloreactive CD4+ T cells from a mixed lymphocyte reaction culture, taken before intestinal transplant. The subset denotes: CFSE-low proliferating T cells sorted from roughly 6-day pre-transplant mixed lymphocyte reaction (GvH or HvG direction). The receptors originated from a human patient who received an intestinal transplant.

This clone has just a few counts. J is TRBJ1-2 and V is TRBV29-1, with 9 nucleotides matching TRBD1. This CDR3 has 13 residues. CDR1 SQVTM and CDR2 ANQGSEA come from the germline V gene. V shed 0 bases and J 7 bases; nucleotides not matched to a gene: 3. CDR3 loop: CSVEEGQGPGYTF. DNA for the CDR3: TGCAGCGTTGAAGAGGGACAGGGCCCTGGCTACACCTTC.

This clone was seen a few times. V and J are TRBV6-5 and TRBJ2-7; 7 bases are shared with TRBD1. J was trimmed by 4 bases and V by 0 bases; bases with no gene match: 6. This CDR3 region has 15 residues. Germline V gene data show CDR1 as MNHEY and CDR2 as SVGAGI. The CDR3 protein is CASSYSRTGPYEQYF. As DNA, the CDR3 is TGTGCCAGCAGTTACTCTAGGACAGGCCCATACGAGCAGTACTTC.

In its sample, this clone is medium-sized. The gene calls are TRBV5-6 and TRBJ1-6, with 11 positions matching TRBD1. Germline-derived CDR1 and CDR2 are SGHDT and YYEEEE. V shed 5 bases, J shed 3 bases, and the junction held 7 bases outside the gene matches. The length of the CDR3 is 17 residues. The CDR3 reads CASSFAGQGVYNSPLHF. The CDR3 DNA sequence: TGTGCCAGCAGTTTTGCGGGACAGGGGGTCTATAATTCACCCCTCCACTTT.

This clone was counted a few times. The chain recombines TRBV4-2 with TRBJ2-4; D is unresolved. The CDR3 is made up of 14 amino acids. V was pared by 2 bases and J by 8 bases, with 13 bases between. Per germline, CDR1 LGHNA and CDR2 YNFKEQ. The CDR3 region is CASSQPARRYIQYF. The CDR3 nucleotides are TGTGCCAGCAGCCAACCGGCCCGTCGCTACATTCAGTACTTC.

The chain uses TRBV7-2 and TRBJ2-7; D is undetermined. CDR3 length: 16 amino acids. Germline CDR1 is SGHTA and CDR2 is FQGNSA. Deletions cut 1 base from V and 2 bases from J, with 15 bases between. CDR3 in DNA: TGTGCCAGCAGCTTAGGTTCCCCCCGAGGTACCTACGAGCAGTACTTC. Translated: CASSLGSPRGTYEQYF.